This T cell receptor (beta chain) stems from a study of cytomegalovirus exposure and HLA in healthy donors. The PCR ran on 60 Vbeta and 13 Jbeta primers. Repertoires were generated with immunoSEQ multiplex PCR, while TCRdb's copy carries only in-frame clones and drops some. Seen here are roughly 100,000 clones, about four fifths observed once, and the top ten hold 1.6%. Looked up from germline, CDR1 is SGHDN and CDR2 is FVKESK. The germline V and J ends were trimmed by 1 base and 10 bases, with 7 bases remaining between them. This CDR3 contains 12 residues. The clonotype originates from a man aged 50 to 60 in good health and CMV-seronegative. This sequence joins TRBV14 and TRBJ1-4; D not resolved. Sequencing was carried out using PBMCs. CDR3: CASSQGGPKLFF. The CDR3 coding sequence is TGTGCCAGCAGCCAAGGAGGGCCAAAACTGTTTTTT.